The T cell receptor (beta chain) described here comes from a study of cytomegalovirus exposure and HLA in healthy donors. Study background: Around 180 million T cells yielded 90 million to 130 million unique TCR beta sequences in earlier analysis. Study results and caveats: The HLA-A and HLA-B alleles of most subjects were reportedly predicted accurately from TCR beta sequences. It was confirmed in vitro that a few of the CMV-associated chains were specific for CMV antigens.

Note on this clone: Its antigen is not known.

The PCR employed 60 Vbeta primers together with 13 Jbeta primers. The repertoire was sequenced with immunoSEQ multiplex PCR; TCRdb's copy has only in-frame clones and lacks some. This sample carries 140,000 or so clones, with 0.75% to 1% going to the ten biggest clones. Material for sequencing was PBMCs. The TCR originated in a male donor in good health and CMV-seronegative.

CDR3 nucleotide sequence: TGCGCCAGCAGCTTCGAACAGGGGGGACAGCCCCAGCATTTT. Its protein is CASSFEQGGQPQHF. The chain links TRBV5-1 to TRBJ1-5, with 8 bases matching TRBD1. J lost 7 bases, V lost 2 bases, and 5 bases had no gene match. Looked up from germline, CDR1 is SGHRS and CDR2 is YFSETQ. This CDR3 comprises 14 residues.